These 18 T cell receptor beta chains came from one sample sequenced in a study of blood T cell repertoires in COVID-19. Clones were sequenced by immunoSEQ multiplex PCR, and TCRdb holds only the in-frame ones, with some missing. The sample has around 110,000 clones; around 92% are singletons. Sequenced sample: peripheral blood. These receptors came from a middle-aged man with active or convalescent COVID-19.

The genes are TRBV19 and TRBJ1-5, with 8 bases identical to TRBD1. The CDR3 spans 15 residues. In germline, CDR1 is LNHDA, CDR2 SQIVND (reference sequence). Trimming at V came to 7 bases and at J to 3 bases, leaving 8 bases not matched to a gene. CDR3 amino acids: CASTYGQGPNQPQHF. For the CDR3, the DNA is TGTGCCAGTACTTATGGACAGGGTCCCAATCAGCCCCAGCATTTT.

The chain uses TRBV7-3 and TRBJ2-3; D gene uncertain. V dropped 0 bases and J dropped 3 bases, with 4 bases sitting between them. Germline V gives CDR1 SGHTA, CDR2 FQGTGA. The CDR3 totals 13 residues. Written as DNA, the CDR3 is TGTGCCAGCAGCTTAACCGGGACAGATACGCAGTATTTT. Translating it yields CASSLTGTDTQYF.

V and J are TRBV18 and TRBJ1-3, with D possibly TRBD1 on 5 matching bases. Germline CDR1 KGHSH, CDR2 LQKENI. This CDR3 is built from 13 residues. V lost 6 bases and J lost 4, with 10 bases in between. This CDR3 reads CASSTALGNTIYF. CDR3 in DNA: TGTGCCAGCTCGACAGCCCTCGGAAACACCATATATTTT.

V usage is TRBV12-3 or TRBV12-4 and J usage is TRBJ2-7; the D gene is possibly TRBD1 (6 bases). This CDR3 comprises 13 residues. V was pared by 3 bases and J by 5 bases, with 11 bases between. The CDR3 nucleotides read TGTGCCAGCAGTTTGGTAGGGGGAGACGAGCAGTACTTC. This translates into CASSLVGGDEQYF.

This sequence joins TRBV7-9 and TRBJ2-3, with TRBD2 matching 15 bases. Losses at the gene ends were 1 base for V and 5 bases for J; bases not matched to a gene: 4. There are 17 residues in the CDR3. In germline, CDR1 is SEHNR, CDR2 FQNEAQ (reference sequence). In DNA, the CDR3 is TGTGCCAGCAGCTTAGGGGGACTAGCGGGAGGCAGAGATACGCAGTATTTT. It specifies CASSLGGLAGGRDTQYF.

The chain recombines TRBV6-2 or TRBV6-3 with TRBJ1-2; D is undetermined. V lost 0 bases, J lost 4 bases, and 3 bases lay in between. Germline CDR1 and CDR2: MNHEY and SVGEGT. There are 12 residues in the CDR3. CDR3 nucleotide sequence: TGTGCCAGCAGTTACTCCGGCTATGGCTACACCTTC. As protein: CASSYSGYGYTF.

The gene calls are TRBV28 and TRBJ1-5; 10 nucleotides line up with TRBD1. Germline V gives CDR1 MDHEN, CDR2 SYDVKM. Germline trimming cut 6 bases from V and 2 bases from J; bases unmatched to any gene: 4. The CDR3 consists of 15 residues. CDR3 region: CASRTGTGGNQPQHF. The CDR3 DNA follows: TGTGCCAGCAGAACCGGGACAGGGGGCAATCAGCCCCAGCATTTT.

This chain connects TRBV10-3 to TRBJ2-5, with 8 bases aligning to TRBD1. CDR1 is ENHRY, CDR2 SYGVKD, per germline. Trimming at V came to 3 bases and at J to 4 bases, leaving 7 bases not matched to a gene. There are 15 residues in the CDR3. The CDR3 loop reads CAISDGPGGRETQYF. The CDR3 DNA is TGTGCCATCAGTGACGGGCCAGGGGGCCGAGAGACCCAGTACTTC.

This clone was found once. J is TRBJ2-1 and V is TRBV18, with 9 bases lining up with TRBD1. Unmatched junction bases numbered 3, after V lost 2 bases and J lost 4 bases. This CDR3 has 15 amino acids. Germline V gene lookup returns CDR1 KGHSH and CDR2 LQKENI. Here the CDR3 reads CASSPGQGTYNEQFF. The CDR3 region has the DNA TGTGCCAGCTCACCAGGACAGGGGACGTACAATGAGCAGTTCTTC.

The chain uses TRBV19 and TRBJ2-7, with 12 nucleotides matching TRBD2. CDR3 size: 16 residues. The trim removed 3 bases at V and 5 bases at J, leaving 8 bases unmatched. Germline CDR1 is LNHDA and CDR2 is SQIVND (reference sequence). In DNA form, the CDR3 reads TGTGCCAGTAGTATCTGGACTAGCGGGATACAGAACGAGCAGTACTTC. Residues: CASSIWTSGIQNEQYF.

Worth noting for this clone: This sample includes further DNA sequences coding for the same CDR3. The rearrangement uses TRBV7-2 and TRBJ2-7; 7 bases line up with TRBD1. Trimming cost V 3 bases and J 0 bases; bases outside gene matches: 5. The CDR3 has 15 amino acids. Looked up from germline, CDR1 is SGHTA and CDR2 is FQGNSA. The CDR3 here is CASSFLRGSSYEQYF. CDR3 in DNA: TGTGCCAGCAGCTTCCTCAGGGGGAGCTCCTACGAGCAGTACTTC.

This clone occurred a few times. This sequence joins TRBV9 and TRBJ2-1, with 9 bases identical to TRBD1. CDR1 is SGDLS and CDR2 is YYNGEE in the germline V gene. The CDR3 spans 16 residues. V shed 4 bases, J shed 4 bases, and the junction held 9 bases outside the gene matches. CDR3 sequence reads: CASSPRPGQGYNEQFF. CDR3 sequence (DNA): TGTGCCAGCAGCCCACGACCGGGACAGGGTTACAATGAGCAGTTCTTC. Full variable domain (rest looked up from reference TRBV9 and TRBJ2-1): DSGVTQTPKHLITATGQRVTLRCSPRSGDLSVYWYQQSLDQGLQFLIQYYNGEERAKGNILERFSAQQFPDLHSELNLSSLELGDSALYFCASSPRPGQGYNEQFFGPGTRLTVL.

The CDR3 reads CASSITRGNQPQHF. The DNA of the CDR3 is TGTGCCAGTAGTATAACCAGGGGCAATCAGCCCCAGCATTTT. The gene calls are TRBV19 and TRBJ1-5; maybe TRBD1 (5 bases). V was clipped by 2 bases and J by 2 bases, with 7 bases between them. The CDR3 is 14 residues long. Germline V gene data show CDR1 as LNHDA and CDR2 as SQIVND (reference sequence).

The chain recombines TRBV18 with TRBJ1-3; D might be TRBD1 (6 bases). The CDR3 extends over 15 amino acids. Trimming took 8 bases from V and 4 from J, leaving 18 bases between them. Germline V gives CDR1 KGHSH, CDR2 LQKENI. In DNA, the CDR3 is TGTGCCAGCGAAGGGTCCACAGGGTCAGGAAACACCATATATTTT. Translating it yields CASEGSTGSGNTIYF.

The CDR3 coding sequence is TGTGCCAGCAGCCAGGACAGTTACTCCTACAATGAGCAGTTCTTC. Translation: CASSQDSYSYNEQFF. This chain links TRBV7-2 with TRBJ2-1, with D maybe TRBD1 (6 bases). The germline V gene has CDR1 SGHTA and CDR2 FQGNSA. V was pared by 5 bases and J by 0 bases, with 11 bases between. This CDR3 is 15 amino acids long. Supplemented by reference TRBV7-2 and TRBJ2-1, the full variable domain reads GAGVSQSPSNKVTEKGKDVELRCDPISGHTALYWYRQSLGQGLEFLIYFQGNSAPDKSGLPSDRFSAERTGGSVSTLTIQRTQQEDSAVYLCASSQDSYSYNEQFFGPGTRLTVL.

The chain recombines TRBV5-1 with TRBJ2-6; 10 bases match TRBD1. V shed 4 bases, J shed 2 bases, and the junction held 3 bases outside the gene matches. Germline V gene sequence: CDR1 SGHRS, CDR2 YFSETQ. This CDR3 has 16 amino acids. As DNA, the CDR3 is TGCGCCAGCAGCCCGGGACAGGGGCCTGGGGCCAACGTCCTGACTTTC. Residues: CASSPGQGPGANVLTF.

This clone was seen a few times. V gene TRBV29-1 combines with J gene TRBJ1-2; D gene uncertain. CDR3 length equals 12 residues. The V end was cut by 4 bases, the J end by 7 bases, with 13 bases between. CDR1 SQVTM and CDR2 ANQGSEA come from the germline V gene. CDR3 DNA sequence: TGCAGCGTTGCCTCGGCGGGTAGTGGCTACACCTTC. It specifies CSVASAGSGYTF.

The V call is TRBV27, the J call TRBJ2-2, with a possible D match to TRBD2 (6 bases). Germline-derived CDR1 and CDR2 are MNHEY and SMNVEV (reference sequence). The CDR3 loop spans 13 amino acids. V shed 3 bases and J shed 5 bases, with 7 bases lying between them. The CDR3 loop is CASSFGGTGELFF. Written as DNA, the CDR3 is TGTGCCAGCAGTTTCGGGGGAACCGGGGAGCTGTTTTTT.